The T cell receptor (beta chain) described here comes from a study of immune evolution from preneoplasia to lung adenocarcinoma. A word on this clone: What it binds is unknown.

Germline loops: CDR1 MRHNA, CDR2 SNTAGT. V shed 4 bases and J shed 9 bases, with 13 bases lying between them. The CDR3 is 13 amino acids. Data came from immunoSEQ multiplex PCR; TCRdb stores just in-frame clones and leaves some out. The sample yields around 21,000 clones, over 70% seen once. Study-wide findings and caveats: Normal lung had the highest top T cell clone frequencies. KRAS-mutant nodules had the highest T cell clonality.

Macro-dissection enriched premalignant or tumor cells before nucleic acid extraction. Sequencing input: FFPE invasive lung adenocarcinoma tissue. The rearrangement links TRBV6-4 to TRBJ2-1; D is possibly TRBD1 (6 bases). The sequence came from a person between 60 and 69 years old with lung adenocarcinoma. DNA for the CDR3: TGTGCCAGCAGTGCACTAGGGGGTAGTGAGCAGTTCTTC. This sequence encodes CASSALGGSEQFF.